This note documents a single TCR beta chain sequence. This specimen comes from a study of T cell changes during pregnancy in multiple sclerosis. Data came from immunoSEQ multiplex PCR; TCRdb stores just in-frame clones and leaves some out. The data show about 37,000 clones, about nine tenths seen once. Germline V lookup: CDR1 SGHTA, CDR2 FQGTGA. V was clipped by 2 bases and J by 4 bases; unmatched bases: 11. The CDR3 length is 18 residues. The rearrangement joins TRBV7-3 to TRBJ2-5; 12 bases match TRBD2. The sequence came from a female donor in good health, enrolled as a control in a pregnancy study. The sequencing used CD4+ T cells from peripheral blood mononuclear cells, collected in the third trimester of pregnancy. CDR3 DNA sequence: TGTGCCAGCAGCTTAGGACTACTAGCGGGGGGCGGGTCAGAGACCCAGTACTTC. This encodes CASSLGLLAGGGSETQYF.